This T cell receptor beta chain appears in the sequencing data of a study of blood T cell repertoires in COVID-19. Overall study context: COVID-19 samples from acute and convalescent phases originated in the United States, Italy and Spain. T cells, B-cell-depleted T cells, or PBMCs provided the cDNA or gDNA that served as material.

Per the original methods: Scientists estimated how many nucleated cells there were by amplifying reference gene primers. Sequenced by immunoSEQ multiplex PCR; TCRdb stores in-frame clones only, minus some. That table supplies the V and J calls and clone size; D and trimming were determined from the DNA. The sample lists 130,000 to 150,000 clones, 75% to 85% seen once, with about 4% in the top ten. Germline assignment: CDR1 LGHNA and CDR2 YSLEER. Between the trimmed V and J ends, which lost 4 bases and 6 bases, there was a span of 10 bases. This CDR3 has 12 amino acids. The chain links TRBV4-3 to TRBJ2-7; a weak D match, TRBD2 (6 bases). What was sequenced was peripheral blood. The TCR originated in a man aged 70-80 years who had recovered from COVID-19. CDR3 region: CASSPLGGEQYF. In DNA, the CDR3 is TGCGCCAGCAGCCCCCTGGGGGGCGAGCAGTACTTC.